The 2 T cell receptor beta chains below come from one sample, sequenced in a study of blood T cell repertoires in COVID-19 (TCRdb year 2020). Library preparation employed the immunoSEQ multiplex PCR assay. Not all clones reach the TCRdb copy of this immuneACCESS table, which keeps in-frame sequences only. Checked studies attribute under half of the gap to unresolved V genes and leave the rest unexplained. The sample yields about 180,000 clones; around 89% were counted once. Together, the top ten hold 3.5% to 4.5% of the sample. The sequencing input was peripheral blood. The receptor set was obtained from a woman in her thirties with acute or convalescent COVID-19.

The CDR3 here is CASSSGWGTDTQYF. The DNA of the CDR3 is TGTGCCAGCAGCTCAGGGTGGGGCACAGATACGCAGTATTTT. The chain is built from TRBV7-2 and TRBJ2-3; tentative D call: TRBD1 (5 bases). Germline values: CDR1 SGHTA, CDR2 FQGNSA. The CDR3 is 14 amino acids. The germline V and J ends were trimmed by 4 bases and 1 base, with 9 bases remaining between them.

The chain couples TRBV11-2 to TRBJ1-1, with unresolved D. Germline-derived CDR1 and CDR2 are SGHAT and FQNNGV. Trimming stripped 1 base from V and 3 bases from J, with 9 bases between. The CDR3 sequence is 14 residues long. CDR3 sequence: CASSLVQSYTEAFF. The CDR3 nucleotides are TGTGCCAGCAGCTTAGTACAATCATACACTGAAGCTTTCTTT.